The 30 T cell receptor beta chains listed next were all sequenced from one sample in a study of blood T cell repertoires in COVID-19. Using immunoSEQ multiplex PCR, the repertoire was profiled, and TCRdb retains in-frame clones only, with some absent. The profile shows 150,000 to 200,000 clones, about 86% of them singletons. The sample consisted of PBMCs or T cells enriched from blood (not recorded which). The receptor set was obtained from a woman aged 40 to 49 in a cohort exposed to, infected with or recovered from COVID-19 (not recorded which).

This clone is a singleton in its sample. The chain links TRBV4-1 to TRBJ2-4; 8 nucleotides match TRBD2. The CDR3 contains 16 residues. V shed 1 base and J 7 bases; nucleotides not matched to a gene: 9. Germline CDR1 MGHRA, CDR2 YSYEKL. CDR3 in amino acids: CASSQAPAGVGNIQYF. In DNA, the CDR3 is TGCGCCAGCAGCCAAGCGCCAGCGGGAGTTGGTAACATTCAGTACTTC.

V and J are TRBV13 and TRBJ1-2; possibly TRBD1 for D (6 bases). Trimming stripped 0 bases from V and 0 bases from J, with 26 bases between. Germline CDR1 reads PRHDT; CDR2 reads FYEKMQ (reference sequence). This CDR3 comprises 21 residues. Here the CDR3 reads CASSLGLRGGPHYKANYGYTF. DNA of the CDR3: TGTGCCAGCAGCTTAGGCCTTCGAGGGGGTCCGCATTATAAAGCTAACTATGGCTACACCTTC.

The CDR3 protein is CASSLVAGQGEKLFF. The CDR3 DNA sequence: TGTGCCAGCAGCTTAGTTGCCGGACAAGGTGAAAAACTGTTTTTT. The chain recombines TRBV7-9 with TRBJ1-4, with D perhaps matching TRBD1 (5 bases). Germline assignment: CDR1 SEHNR and CDR2 FQNEAQ (reference sequence). CDR3 length: 15 amino acids. The V end lost 1 base, the J end lost 7 bases, and 13 bases lay between the germline ends.

The chain couples TRBV19 to TRBJ2-5; 12 nucleotides match TRBD1. V gave up 4 bases and J gave up 6 bases; unmatched junction bases: 3. The CDR3 runs to 14 residues. Germline CDR1 reads LNHDA; CDR2 reads SQIVND (reference sequence). The CDR3 DNA is TGTGCCAGTAGTAAGGGACAGGGGGCAAAGACCCAGTACTTC. Translation gives CASSKGQGAKTQYF.

This chain connects TRBV28 to TRBJ2-6; 8 bases align to TRBD1. Germline loops: CDR1 MDHEN, CDR2 SYDVKM. After removal of 5 bases from V and 0 bases from J, the junction contained 6 bases not matched to a gene. CDR3 length: 17 amino acids. This CDR3 is CASSGGTGHSGANVLTF. The CDR3 DNA is TGTGCCAGCAGTGGCGGGACAGGACACTCTGGGGCCAACGTCCTGACTTTC.

The chain carries TRBV19 and TRBJ1-3, with 9 bases that match TRBD1. Germline values: CDR1 LNHDA, CDR2 SQIVND (reference sequence). The CDR3 spans 17 residues. V trimming: 4 bases; J trimming: 2 bases; junction bases outside the gene matches: 9. CDR3 loop: CASSTYHGTGTGNTIYF. CDR3 in DNA: TGTGCCAGTAGTACGTACCACGGGACAGGGACTGGAAACACCATATATTTT. Based on the CDR3 plus reference TRBV19 and TRBJ1-3, the full variable domain is DGGITQSPKYLFRKEGQNVTLSCEQNLNHDAMYWYRQDPGQGLRLIYYSQIVNDFQKGDIAEGYSVSREKKESFPLTVTSAQKNPTAFYLCASSTYHGTGTGNTIYFGEGSWLTVV.

The chain recombines TRBV10-3 with TRBJ1-2; 7 positions agree with TRBD1. This CDR3 has 14 amino acids. V lost 0 bases and J lost 7; bases outside the gene matches: 5. Germline V gene data show CDR1 as ENHRY and CDR2 as SYGVKD. The DNA for the CDR3 is TGTGCCATCAGTGAGTCGAACAGGGGTGGTGGCTACACCTTC. Residues: CAISESNRGGGYTF.

The V and J genes are TRBV3-1 (or the pseudogene TRBV3-2) and TRBJ2-5; 10 bases fit TRBD1. V dropped 0 bases and J dropped 4; count of bases not matched to a gene: 8. Germline values: CDR1 LGHDT, CDR2 YNNKEL (reference sequence). This CDR3 spans 17 amino acids. The CDR3 is CASSQESGQGLVETQYF. The CDR3 DNA follows: TGTGCCAGCAGCCAAGAATCGGGACAGGGGCTTGTAGAGACCCAGTACTTC.

This chain uses TRBV19 with TRBJ1-5; the D gene is possibly TRBD1 (5 bases). The CDR3 is 14 residues long. Deletions cut 0 bases from V and 2 bases from J, with 5 bases between. CDR1 and CDR2 (germline): LNHDA, SQIVND (reference sequence). CDR3 sequence reads: CASSIEQGNQPQHF. The CDR3 DNA sequence: TGTGCCAGTAGTATAGAACAGGGCAATCAGCCCCAGCATTTT.

The genes are TRBV5-6 and TRBJ1-2; 10 positions match TRBD1. Looked up from germline, CDR1 is SGHDT and CDR2 is YYEEEE. With V trimmed by 5 bases and J by 4 bases, 5 bases remained unmatched. This CDR3 contains 14 residues. CDR3 sequence (DNA): TGTGCCAGCAGTTCCGGGACAGGGGTCTATGGCTACACCTTC. Encoded protein: CASSSGTGVYGYTF.

This clone was recorded once. The chain has TRBV7-9 and TRBJ1-1, with unresolved D. Germline CDR1 SEHNR, CDR2 FQNEAQ (reference sequence). This CDR3 has 13 residues. The V gene lost 4 bases and the J gene lost 6 bases, with 12 bases spanning the gap. DNA for the CDR3: TGTGCCAGCAGCTCAAAACTCGGTCCTGAAGCTTTCTTT. Protein product: CASSSKLGPEAFF.

The chain joins TRBV28 to TRBJ2-2, with a weak D call TRBD2 (5 bases). CDR1 MDHEN and CDR2 SYDVKM come from the germline V gene. Deletions cut 2 bases from V and 1 base from J, with 14 bases between. CDR3 length equals 17 residues. This CDR3 is CASSLESREVNTGELFF. The DNA of the CDR3 is TGTGCCAGCAGTTTAGAGTCTCGGGAAGTGAACACCGGGGAGCTGTTTTTT.

This chain connects TRBV9 to TRBJ1-4; 10 bases are a match to TRBD1. Germline V CDR1 and CDR2: SGDLS, YYNGEE. CDR3 length: 15 amino acids. Germline trimming cut 3 bases from V and 7 bases from J; bases unmatched to any gene: 6. The CDR3 DNA sequence: TGTGCCAGCAGCGAGGGGGGACAGGGGAGTGAAAAACTGTTTTTT. Amino acid sequence: CASSEGGQGSEKLFF. Full variable domain (rest looked up from reference TRBV9 and TRBJ1-4): DSGVTQTPKHLITATGQRVTLRCSPRSGDLSVYWYQQSLDQGLQFLIQYYNGEERAKGNILERFSAQQFPDLHSELNLSSLELGDSALYFCASSEGGQGSEKLFFGSGTQLSVL.

J is TRBJ1-5 and V is TRBV5-1; 8 bases are shared with TRBD1. In germline, CDR1 is SGHRS, CDR2 YFSETQ. Trimming took 0 bases from V and 1 from J; bases not matched to a gene: 0. This CDR3 has 15 residues. The CDR3 loop is CASSLDRGSNQPQHF. CDR3 bases: TGCGCCAGCAGCTTGGACAGGGGGAGCAATCAGCCCCAGCATTTT.

The V and J genes are TRBV27 and TRBJ1-6; no reliable D call. This CDR3 has 14 residues. Trimming shortened V by 8 bases and J by 0 bases, and 8 bases separated the two germline ends. Germline V lookup: CDR1 MNHEY, CDR2 SMNVEV (reference sequence). The CDR3 region is CASSRSSYNSPLHF. The DNA for the CDR3 is TGTGCCAGCTCTCGGAGCTCCTATAATTCACCCCTCCACTTT.

This clone came up once. The chain uses TRBV7-2 and TRBJ1-1, with 7 bases lining up with TRBD1. CDR3 length equals 14 residues. CDR1 is SGHTA, CDR2 FQGNSA, per germline. With 4 bases clipped from V and 3 bases from J, the junction kept 5 bases outside the gene matches. CDR3 sequence reads: CASSWTGRDTEAFF. For the CDR3, the DNA is TGTGCCAGCAGCTGGACAGGTCGGGACACTGAAGCTTTCTTT.

This clone was detected once. The rearrangement links TRBV6-5 to TRBJ1-2, with D possibly TRBD1 on 6 matching bases. The CDR3 length is 15 residues. CDR1 is MNHEY, CDR2 SVGAGI, per germline. The germline V and J ends were trimmed by 2 bases and 3 bases, with 13 bases remaining between them. CDR3 bases: TGTGCCAGCAGTTACAGGGGGAGGGGTGACTATGGCTACACCTTC. It is translated as CASSYRGRGDYGYTF.

A remark on this clone: With a much larger clone just one base away, this may be a read error. The same CDR3 is also encoded by other DNA sequences in this sample. V gene TRBV28 combines with J gene TRBJ1-5, with 7 positions matching TRBD1. Germline V gives CDR1 MDHEN, CDR2 SYDVKM. J lost 7 bases, V lost 6 bases, and 3 bases had no gene match. This CDR3 comprises 12 residues. CDR3 sequence reads: CASRTGSQPQHF. DNA for the CDR3: TGTGCCAGCAGGACAGGGTCCCAGCCCCAGCATTTT.

The rearrangement links TRBV11-2 to TRBJ1-1; D remains ambiguous. The V and J ends lost 0 bases and 7 bases respectively, with 15 bases between them. Germline values: CDR1 SGHAT, CDR2 FQNNGV. The CDR3 extends over 15 amino acids. CDR3 sequence reads: CASSLDRSGDVEAFF. The CDR3 DNA sequence: TGTGCCAGCAGCTTAGATCGTTCCGGAGATGTTGAAGCTTTCTTT.

The chain links TRBV18 to TRBJ2-5, with D unclear. CDR3 length: 12 amino acids. Trimming pared 2 bases from V and 5 bases from J, leaving 6 bases between. The germline CDR1 and CDR2 sequences are KGHSH and LQKENI. The CDR3 sequence: CASSPGLETQYF. The CDR3 coding sequence is TGTGCCAGCTCACCAGGGCTCGAGACCCAGTACTTC.

J is TRBJ1-6 and V is TRBV19; D not resolved. Looked up from germline, CDR1 is LNHDA and CDR2 is SQIVND (reference sequence). CDR3 size: 15 residues. Trimming took off 4 bases at V and 7 bases at J, with 14 bases between the two ends. CDR3 sequence reads: CASSNAGSRNSPLHF. The DNA of the CDR3 is TGTGCCAGTAGTAATGCGGGGTCGAGGAATTCACCCCTCCACTTT.

The V gene is TRBV6-2 or TRBV6-3, the J gene TRBJ2-1; 7 nucleotides line up with TRBD2. CDR3 length: 15 amino acids. J lost 9 bases, V lost 4 bases, and 12 bases had no gene match. Germline V gene data show CDR1 as MNHEY and CDR2 as SVGEGT. CDR3 DNA: TGTGCCAGCAGTTTCTACAGCGGGGATCGGGGTGAGCAGTTCTTC. Its protein is CASSFYSGDRGEQFF.

This clone was observed a handful of times. The chain carries TRBV4-3 and TRBJ2-1, with D possibly TRBD2 on 5 matching bases. This CDR3 is 18 amino acids long. In germline, CDR1 is LGHNA, CDR2 YSLEER. The V gene lost 1 base and the J gene lost 0 bases, with 16 bases spanning the gap. DNA of the CDR3: TGCGCCAGCAGCCAAGCCCGTTGGGAGCGGAGCTCCTACAATGAGCAGTTCTTC. Translation: CASSQARWERSSYNEQFF.

The chain recombines TRBV15 with TRBJ2-6; D is possibly TRBD1 (6 bases). Trimming cost V 8 bases and J 4 bases, with 12 bases left between them. This CDR3 is 14 amino acids long. Germline CDR1 is LNHNV and CDR2 is YYDKDF (reference sequence). The CDR3 is CATHTGYGANVLTF. The CDR3 DNA follows: TGTGCCACCCATACAGGGTACGGGGCCAACGTCCTGACTTTC.

The V gene is TRBV28, the J gene TRBJ2-7; 7 positions agree with TRBD1. CDR1 and CDR2 from the germline V gene are MDHEN and SYDVKM. This CDR3 is 16 amino acids long. The V and J ends lost 2 bases and 3 bases, in that order; junction bases with no gene match: 10. CDR3 in amino acids: CASSLPGTAFYYEQYF. CDR3 in DNA: TGTGCCAGCAGTTTACCCGGGACAGCCTTTTACTACGAGCAGTACTTC.

This chain's CDR3 is CATGREWETQYF. The CDR3 bases are TGTGCCACTGGGCGGGAGTGGGAGACCCAGTACTTC. V is TRBV2 and J is TRBJ2-5; 7 bases match TRBD2. CDR1 and CDR2 from the germline V gene are SNHLY and FYNNEI. The CDR3 is made up of 12 amino acids. V was pared by 10 bases and J by 5 bases, with 7 bases of the junction left unmatched.

This clone was found a few times. V and J are TRBV2 and TRBJ2-2, with 8 bases matching TRBD2. Losses at the gene ends were 5 bases for V and 2 bases for J; bases not matched to a gene: 7. This CDR3 region has 16 residues. Germline CDR1 SNHLY, CDR2 FYNNEI. In DNA form, the CDR3 reads TGTGCCAGCAGTCGAACCGGGACTAGAAACACCGGGGAGCTGTTTTTT. Protein: CASSRTGTRNTGELFF.

V and J are TRBV27 and TRBJ2-1, with 11 bases identical to TRBD1. The V gene's germline CDR1 is MNHEY and CDR2 SMNVEV (reference sequence). This CDR3 is 15 amino acids long. V trimming: 7 bases; J trimming: 5 bases; junction bases outside the gene matches: 7. CDR3 residues: CASTFGTGGNNEQFF. The CDR3 coding sequence is TGTGCCAGCACCTTCGGGACAGGGGGAAACAATGAGCAGTTCTTC.

This rearrangement joins TRBV28 to TRBJ2-7; 8 bases line up with TRBD1. With V trimmed by 4 bases and J by 2 bases, 13 bases remained unmatched. Germline loops: CDR1 MDHEN, CDR2 SYDVKM. The CDR3 sequence is 17 residues long. DNA of the CDR3: TGTGCCAGCAGTTCCGTAATCCGGGACAGGTTCGCCTACGAGCAGTACTTC. It yields the protein CASSSVIRDRFAYEQYF.

The chain employs TRBV13 and TRBJ1-2; D possibly corresponds to TRBD1 (6 bases). Germline CDR1 reads PRHDT; CDR2 reads FYEKMQ (reference sequence). The CDR3 is 16 residues long. V dropped 5 bases and J dropped 1 base, with 17 bases sitting between them. The CDR3 coding sequence is TGTGCCAGCAGCCAGACAGGCGAGTTCTTTAACTATGGCTACACCTTC. Amino acids: CASSQTGEFFNYGYTF.